The 22 T cell receptor beta chains presented below share a single source sample, sequenced in a study of T cell repertoires in cytomegalovirus infection. TCRdb reanalysed the reads using MiXCR and keeps one entry per CDR3 protein. The profile covers some 600,000 distinct CDR3 sequences, with less than 25% appearing a single time and less than 9.5% taken by the ten largest. Sequencing was carried out using CD8+ T cells from PBMCs. The receptors were sampled from a human donor in good health (CMV status not recorded). Some clones in this sample may be carry-over from other donors' samples.

This sequence joins TRBV2 and TRBJ2-1; the match to TRBD2 covers 14 bases. The CDR3 contains 14 residues. Germline V lookup: CDR1 SNHLY, CDR2 FYNNEI. The trim removed 6 bases at V and 10 bases at J, leaving 5 bases unmatched. The CDR3 spells CASSGGLAGVEQFF. The DNA for the CDR3 is TGTGCCAGCAGCGGGGGACTAGCGGGGGTAGAGCAGTTCTTC.

This clonotype was counted ten times or more. This chain uses TRBV11-1 with TRBJ2-7, with TRBD2 as a possible D gene (7 bases). Trimming removed 4 bases from V and 3 bases from J, with 16 bases in between. This CDR3 has 15 amino acids. Germline V gene lookup returns CDR1 SGHAT and CDR2 FQDESV (reference sequence). This chain's CDR3 is CASSSRSGGFYEQYF. CDR3 coding DNA: TGTGCCAGCAGCTCCAGGTCGGGGGGCTTCTACGAGCAGTACTTC.

The chain combines TRBV7-2 with TRBJ2-1; no firm D call. Germline V lookup: CDR1 SGHTA, CDR2 FQGNSA. This CDR3 is built from 12 residues. The V end lost 5 bases, the J end lost 10 bases, and 12 bases lay between the germline ends. CDR3 sequence (DNA): TGTGCCAGCAGCCTGTTAGCTGACGAGCAGTTCTTC. Residues: CASSLLADEQFF.

On this clonotype: A read error may be the cause here, since a much bigger clone is one base away. The V call is TRBV6-1, the J call TRBJ1-1; unclear D gene. Germline V gene lookup returns CDR1 MNHNS and CDR2 SASEGT. The CDR3 is 13 residues long. With 10 bases removed from V and 1 base from J, the gap between germline ends came to 13 bases. The CDR3 protein is CANTLYPNTEAFF. The DNA of the CDR3 is TGTGCCAACACCTTGTATCCGAACACTGAAGCTTTCTTT.

The chain employs TRBV14 and TRBJ1-2; possible D gene TRBD1, 5 bases. The length of the CDR3 is 17 residues. Deletions cut 0 bases from V and 6 bases from J, with 20 bases between. Germline-derived CDR1 and CDR2 are SGHDN and FVKESK. The CDR3 sequence: CASSQEAWGAGRDGYTF. In DNA form, the CDR3 reads TGTGCCAGCAGCCAAGAAGCTTGGGGAGCAGGGAGGGATGGCTACACCTTC.

V is TRBV20-1 and J is TRBJ1-1, with TRBD1 matching 8 bases. CDR1 is DFQATT, CDR2 SNEGSKA, per germline (reference sequence). CDR3 length equals 15 residues. J lost 3 bases, V lost 6 bases, and 12 bases had no gene match. CDR3 loop: CSATQGEVRDTEAFF. Here the CDR3 DNA reads TGCAGTGCAACACAGGGGGAGGTGAGGGACACTGAAGCTTTCTTT.

This clonotype was recorded a few times. This rearrangement joins TRBV7-9 to TRBJ1-1, with a weak D call TRBD1 (6 bases). Trimming left V 5 bases short and J 6 bases short, with 13 bases between. There are 13 residues in the CDR3. The germline gives CDR1 SEHNR, CDR2 FQNEAQ (reference sequence). The CDR3 is CASSRTVPPEAFF. The DNA for the CDR3 is TGTGCCAGCAGCCGGACAGTGCCTCCTGAAGCTTTCTTT.

The chain recombines TRBV7-9 with TRBJ1-2, with D uncertain. Per the germline V gene, CDR1 is SEHNR and CDR2 is FQNEAQ (reference sequence). V was shortened by 2 bases and J by 4 bases, with 14 bases between the two germline ends. The CDR3 extends over 15 amino acids. The CDR3 sequence is CASSLNSADLYGYTF. CDR3 bases: TGTGCCAGCAGCTTAAATTCGGCAGACCTCTATGGCTACACCTTC.

This clonotype was counted ten times or more. The chain joins TRBV28 to TRBJ2-4; no definite D call. Germline CDR1 reads MDHEN; CDR2 reads SYDVKM. The CDR3 extends over 13 amino acids. Trimming shortened V by 2 bases and J by 11 bases, and 13 bases separated the two germline ends. The CDR3 bases are TGTGCCAGCAGTTTAGGCCACAGTCCCTTTCAGTACTTC. Residues: CASSLGHSPFQYF.

The chain has TRBV2 and TRBJ1-1; D not certain. Germline V gives CDR1 SNHLY, CDR2 FYNNEI. V was shortened by 0 bases and J by 1 base, with 6 bases between the two germline ends. The CDR3 is 14 residues long. The CDR3 DNA reads as TGTGCCAGCAGTGAAGCTGTGACGAACACTGAAGCTTTCTTT. It is translated as CASSEAVTNTEAFF.

This clonotype turned up a few times. The V and J genes are TRBV6-2 or TRBV6-3 and TRBJ2-7; maybe TRBD2 (6 bases). The CDR3 totals 17 residues. The V end lost 4 bases, the J end lost 6 bases, and 25 bases lay between the germline ends. Germline V gives CDR1 MNHEY, CDR2 SVGEGT. CDR3 sequence reads: CASSSSPSSGYGREQYV. CDR3 DNA: TGTGCCAGCAGTTCTTCCCCCTCAAGCGGGTACGGTCGCGAGCAGTACGTC.

The rearrangement uses TRBV20-1 and TRBJ1-5; 9 nucleotides line up with TRBD1. CDR3 length: 16 residues. The J segment lost 1 base and the V segment lost 4 bases, leaving 8 bases of the junction unmatched. Per germline, CDR1 DFQATT and CDR2 SNEGSKA (reference sequence). CDR3 protein: CSATNYRGLSNQPQHF. CDR3 bases: TGCAGTGCTACCAACTACAGGGGGCTGAGCAATCAGCCCCAGCATTTT.

The rearrangement joins TRBV7-6 to TRBJ2-3; the match to TRBD1 covers 10 bases. CDR1 is SGHVS and CDR2 is FNYEAQ in the germline V gene. With V trimmed by 1 base and J by 2 bases, 9 bases remained unmatched. The CDR3 spans 18 residues. The CDR3 here is CASSLVPPDRGLTDTQYF. DNA of the CDR3: TGTGCCAGCAGCTTAGTTCCACCCGACAGGGGGCTCACAGATACGCAGTATTTT.

This clonotype was picked up many times. This rearrangement joins TRBV28 to TRBJ2-1, with 7 bases identical to TRBD1. Germline trimming cut 5 bases from V and 1 base from J; bases unmatched to any gene: 8. The V gene's germline CDR1 is MDHEN and CDR2 SYDVKM. The CDR3 spans 16 residues. Here the CDR3 reads CASSPRQGESYNEQFF. DNA for the CDR3: TGTGCCAGCAGTCCCCGACAGGGAGAATCCTACAATGAGCAGTTCTTC.

The chain employs TRBV3-1 and TRBJ1-6; D is ambiguous. The CDR3 extends over 19 amino acids. V lost 2 bases and J 5 bases, leaving 22 bases between the germline ends. Germline V gene sequence: CDR1 LGHDT, CDR2 YNNKEL (reference sequence). Written as DNA, the CDR3 is TGTGCCAGCAGCCAACTCTGGGCCTTAACCAATGTCGATAATTCACCCCTCCACTTT. It is translated as CASSQLWALTNVDNSPLHF.

The V and J genes are TRBV24-1 and TRBJ2-1, with D possibly TRBD1 on 5 matching bases. Trimming removed 3 bases from V and 2 bases from J, with 10 bases in between. The germline gives CDR1 KGHDR, CDR2 SFDVKD. This CDR3 is 15 amino acids long. The CDR3 protein is CATSDVDKAYNEQFF. CDR3 sequence (DNA): TGTGCCACCAGTGATGTGGACAAGGCCTACAATGAGCAGTTCTTC.

The V and J genes are TRBV28 and TRBJ2-3, with D possibly matching TRBD2 (5 bases). The CDR3 is made up of 15 amino acids. Trimming shortened V by 4 bases and J by 0 bases, and 11 bases separated the two germline ends. Germline CDR1 and CDR2: MDHEN and SYDVKM. The CDR3 spells CASSWGADSTDTQYF. The DNA for the CDR3 is TGTGCCAGCAGTTGGGGAGCGGATAGCACAGATACGCAGTATTTT.

This clonotype showed up just a few times. V gene TRBV6-1 combines with J gene TRBJ1-1; perhaps TRBD1 as D (6 bases). The length of the CDR3 is 15 residues. Trimming removed 10 bases at V and 1 base at J, with 19 bases between. CDR1 is MNHNS and CDR2 is SASEGT in the germline V gene. For the CDR3, the DNA is TGTGCCACCAAACATCCAGGGGAGAAGAACACTGAAGCTTTCTTT. Translating gives CATKHPGEKNTEAFF.

V is TRBV3-1 and J is TRBJ2-1; D remains ambiguous. From germline, CDR1 is LGHDT and CDR2 YNNKEL (reference sequence). V was clipped by 8 bases and J by 3 bases, with 14 bases between them. There are 14 residues in the CDR3. The CDR3 is CASAENYNYNEQFF. CDR3 nucleotides: TGTGCCAGCGCAGAAAACTACAACTACAATGAGCAGTTCTTC.

V and J are TRBV28 and TRBJ2-2; D not certain. Deletions cut 5 bases from V and 9 bases from J, with 22 bases between. CDR1 and CDR2 (germline): MDHEN, SYDVKM. The CDR3 extends over 16 amino acids. CDR3 residues: CASSPYVGFLPRELFF. The CDR3 bases are TGTGCCAGCAGTCCCTATGTAGGGTTTCTGCCCAGGGAGCTGTTTTTT.

The J gene is TRBJ2-4, the V gene TRBV28; D possibly corresponds to TRBD1 (7 bases). CDR1 and CDR2 (germline): MDHEN, SYDVKM. This CDR3 region has 16 residues. V lost 3 bases, J lost 2 bases, and 14 bases lay in between. CDR3 loop: CASSLFRGETKNIQYF. The CDR3 DNA follows: TGTGCCAGCAGTTTGTTCAGGGGGGAGACCAAAAACATTCAGTACTTC.

The V call is TRBV6-2 or TRBV6-3, the J call TRBJ1-5; 8 bases line up with TRBD1. Germline CDR1 reads MNHEY; CDR2 reads SVGEGT. CDR3 length equals 16 residues. Trimming removed 7 bases from V and 6 bases from J; junction bases left unmatched: 14. CDR3 sequence: CASINPGQELGQPQHF. Here the CDR3 DNA reads TGTGCCAGCATCAATCCGGGACAGGAACTCGGTCAGCCCCAGCATTTT.